This is a list of T cell receptor beta chains from one sample in a study of graft-versus-host responses after intestinal transplantation. Assay used: immunoSEQ multiplex PCR; TCRdb lists only in-frame clones, some missing. The repertoire holds some 86,000 clones, with 91% as singletons. These TCRs' antigens remain unknown. This sample comprised unstimulated CD4+ T cells sorted from spleen or lymph node cells, obtained before intestinal transplant. Receptors were obtained from a human donor who received an intestinal transplant. Both conserved end residues are trimmed from each CDR3. Each record gives: CDR3 length, D gene, J gene, V gene, CDR3 protein. The D gene is left open where the match is weak.

>13|.|TRBJ1-1|TRBV29-1
SVLPGGQMNTEAF
>16|TRBD2|TRBJ2-7|TRBV7-8
ASSLVGRGATYSYEQY
>12|TRBD1|TRBJ1-2|TRBV30
AWSVGQGAGGYT
>12|TRBD1|TRBJ2-7|TRBV5-1
ASSLSQGAGEQY
>13|TRBD1|TRBJ1-2|TRBV2
ASRPQGEANYGYT
>14|.|TRBJ1-2|TRBV4-3
ASSQDGTSRDYGYT
>16|TRBD1|TRBJ1-6|TRBV30
AWRLRDRAPIDNSPLH
>12|.|TRBJ1-4|TRBV5-1
ASSLDATNEKLF
>14|.|TRBJ2-7|TRBV4-3
ASSQDLAGAPYEQY
>12|.|TRBJ2-3|TRBV5-1
ASSLVGYTDTQY
>13|TRBD1|TRBJ1-1|TRBV7-2
ASSYFRGENTEAF
>12|.|TRBJ2-7|TRBV5-1
ASSPLTGTYEQY
>12|TRBD1|TRBJ1-6|TRBV7-8
ASRPGTGSFDLH
>17|.|TRBJ1-5|TRBV21-1
ASSKGSGQGTHSNQPQH
>13|.|TRBJ2-4|TRBV25-1
ASSLAGGAKNIQY
>10|TRBD1|TRBJ2-7|TRBV28
ATRDSSYEQY
>12|.|TRBJ2-7|TRBV7-9
ASSGKLAGYEQY
>14|TRBD2|TRBJ2-7|TRBV7-2
ASSLQAGGPPYEQY
>12|TRBD2|TRBJ2-7|TRBV10-1
ASSESSGIYEQY
>13|TRBD1|TRBJ1-6|TRBV11-3
ASSFETGGRSPLH
>13|TRBD1|.|TRBV27
ASSSLGTGNGEQY
>13|.|TRBJ2-2|TRBV4-3
ASSRVAANTGELF
>16|TRBD1|TRBJ2-1|TRBV4-1
ASSQALRDRGRRNEQF
>13|.|TRBJ1-1|TRBV7-2
ASSPPRVWGTEAF
>12|TRBD1|TRBJ2-2|TRBV19
ASLGTANTGELF
>12|.|TRBJ1-3|TRBV10-3
AISDTGGGNTIY
>13|TRBD1|TRBJ1-6|TRBV11-1
ASSFQGAASSPLH
>15|.|TRBJ2-3|TRBV4-3
ASSQDYGLSSTDTQY
>13|TRBD1|TRBJ1-4|TRBV19
ASSMGQVAIEKLF
>11|TRBD1|TRBJ1-2|TRBV10-3
AIKPGQGYGYT
>17|.|TRBJ2-7|TRBV11-3
ASSPRAQGSVGISNEQY
>15|TRBD1|TRBJ1-1|TRBV12-5
ASGLASPGTGNPEAF
>16|.|TRBJ2-6|TRBV10-3
AISVAGPGISGANVLT
>11|.|TRBJ1-1|TRBV18
ASSPTGNTEAF
>11|.|TRBJ1-2|TRBV28
ASNMNSYYGYT
>15|.|TRBJ1-2|TRBV9
ASSVAASGGAGIGYT
>13|TRBD2|TRBJ2-3|TRBV9
ASSARGGDTDTQY
>11|.|TRBJ1-2|TRBV6-5
ASSTTGRGGYT
>13|.|TRBJ2-1|TRBV7-2
ASSGTGDSYNEQF
>11|.|TRBJ1-1|TRBV7-9
ASSDRPDTEAF
>11|.|TRBJ1-1|TRBV5-1
ASSLASSSEAF
>12|.|TRBJ2-7|TRBV12-2
ASRFRGGIYEQY
>14|.|TRBJ1-2|TRBV7-2
ASSLDRSSNNYGYT
>14|TRBD2|TRBJ2-7|TRBV6-1
ASSENVAGFPYEQY
>12|.|TRBJ2-2|TRBV10-2
ASSERLATGELF
>16|.|TRBJ2-3|TRBV12-2
ASRLELAGGSSTDTQY
>12|.|TRBJ1-4|TRBV5-4
ASSLGGSGEKLF
>14|.|TRBJ1-5|TRBV2
ASKRESGLGNQPQH
>15|.|TRBJ1-2|TRBV5-4
ASSLGPTGGLDYGYT
>14|.|TRBJ2-6|TRBV6-5
ASSYWAGSGANVLT